The clone carrying this T cell receptor beta chain was found many times. Antigen specificity is unknown. CDR3 regions of TCR beta were amplified from RNA transcripts. The first round was an RT-PCR with HTBI primers, and the second round was a multiplex PCR. TCRdb itself ran the multiplex PCR reads through MiXCR, one entry per CDR3 protein. Here the sample spans fewer than 650,000 distinct CDR3 sequences, about 24% being singletons. These data belong to a study of Graves' ophthalmopathy and Graves' hyperthyroidism. CDR3 length: 14 residues. Trimming pared 1 base from V and 3 bases from J, leaving 10 bases between. Per germline, CDR1 MDHEN and CDR2 SYDVKM. Symptoms, serum thyroxine and TRAb, thyroid ultrasound, and orbital computed tomography formed the diagnostic basis. PBMCs came from 7.5 to 10 ml of fresh peripheral blood. Study-level points and caveats: Discrimination between ophthalmopathy and stable hyperthyroidism by a 13-signature model showed about 85% sensitivity and about 80% specificity.

The TCR comes from a woman under 30 with stable Graves' hyperthyroidism. Some clones in this sample may be carry-over from other donors' samples. The V and J genes are TRBV28 and TRBJ2-7, with a possible D match to TRBD1 (6 bases). Sequencing input: peripheral blood. The CDR3 sequence: CASSLFTGRYEQYF. CDR3 bases: TGTGCCAGCAGTTTATTTACAGGGCGCTACGAGCAGTACTTC. The whole variable domain, filled in from reference TRBV28 and TRBJ2-7, reads DVKVTQSSRYLVKRTGEKVFLECVQDMDHENMFWYRQDPGLGLRLIYFSYDVKMKEKGDIPEGYSVSREKKERFSLILESASTNQTSMYLCASSLFTGRYEQYFGPGTRLTVT.